The clone carrying this T cell receptor (beta chain) was counted a few times. The antigen remains unidentified. Extractions gave at least 5.5 micrograms of total RNA per sample. This sample stems from a study of blood T cells in healthy people across ages. Study-wide results and caveats: The study found TCR beta diversity correlated strongly with naive T cell percentage.

The use of a sample-barcoded 5' primer and a J-beta primer mix characterized a second PCR of about 7 to 12 cycles. MiXCR, run by TCRdb on the 5' RACE reads, gives a single entry per CDR3 protein. The sample contains 1 million or so distinct CDR3 sequences, about 23% of which appear only once. The same data also contributed to another study, on T cells of mothers and their children.

The sample was blood. This clonotype originated in a girl aged 2 to 10 in good health.

CDR3 residues: CASSLFETDEETQYF. CDR3 bases: TGCGCCAGCAGCCTGTTTGAGACAGATGAAGAGACCCAGTACTTC. The chain links TRBV5-1 to TRBJ2-5; TRBD1 might be the D (5 bases). The CDR3 spans 15 residues. The V end lost 4 bases, the J end lost 3 bases, and 16 bases lay between the germline ends. Germline CDR1 reads SGHRS; CDR2 reads YFSETQ. The complete variable domain, with remaining parts taken from reference TRBV5-1 and TRBJ2-5, reads KAGVTQTPRYLIKTRGQQVTLSCSPISGHRSVSWYQQTPGQGLQFLFEYFSETQRNKGNFPGRFSGRQFSNSRSEMNVSTLELGDSALYLCASSLFETDEETQYFGPGTRLLVL.